This is a list of T cell receptor beta chains from one sample in a study of blood T cell repertoires in COVID-19. Sequencing used immunoSEQ multiplex PCR; TCRdb keeps in-frame clones, though not all of them. The sample gives more than 110,000 clones, approximately 86% of which show up once; roughly 5.4% is in the top ten. Sequenced material: peripheral blood. The receptors stem from a human donor in a cohort sampled during active COVID-19. Each CDR3 is given with its conserved first and last residue. Fields, in order: J gene, V gene, CDR3 length, clone size, D gene, CDR3 DNA, CDR3 protein. A D gene is named only where the DNA matches it firmly. Expanded clones get a size class; other rows say once, few or many, or leave the size out.

>TRBJ2-1|TRBV5-4|20|NA|TRBD2
TGTGCCAGCAGCTTTGATCTTGGGGTAAGAGGGATAGCGGGATACAATGAGCAGTTCTTC
CASSFDLGVRGIAGYNEQFF
>TRBJ1-2|TRBV28|13|NA|TRBD1
TGTGCCAGCAGAACGGGACAGGGCTATGGCTACACCTTC
CASRTGQGYGYTF
>TRBJ2-1|TRBV21-1|19|NA|NA
TGTGCCAGCAGCAAAGTGGGCCTAGCGGGGGACACTTTAGGGAATGAGCAGTTCTTC
CASSKVGLAGDTLGNEQFF
>TRBJ2-5|TRBV4-2|18|NA|TRBD1
TGTGCCAGCAGCCAAACCGGGCCGGGACAGGGGACCGCGGGGACCCAGTACTTC
CASSQTGPGQGTAGTQYF
>TRBJ2-3|TRBV5-1|17|NA|NA
TGCGCCAGCAGCTTAGGGTCCTCGGGGGGCCACACAGATACGCAGTATTTT
CASSLGSSGGHTDTQYF
>TRBJ2-7|TRBV27|14|NA|NA
TGTGCCAGCAGAAAACAGGGCCCCCCCTACGAGCAGTACTTC
CASRKQGPPYEQYF
>TRBJ2-7|TRBV21-1|13|NA|NA
TGTGCCAGCACCTTAGCGGGACGCCACGAGCAGTACTTC
CASTLAGRHEQYF
>TRBJ1-2|TRBV3-1/TRBV3-2|15|NA|NA
TGTGCCAGCAGCCAAGGCTCCACCGAGAGGTATGGCTACACCTTC
CASSQGSTERYGYTF
>TRBJ2-1|TRBV7-9|11|once|NA
TGTGCCAGCGGGACTCCGAATGCGCAGTTCTTC
CASGTPNAQFF
>TRBJ2-5|TRBV7-3|14|NA|NA
TGTGCCAGCAGTCGACAGGGAGGAAGAGAGACCCAGTACTTC
CASSRQGGRETQYF
>TRBJ1-3|TRBV2|15|once|NA
TGTGCCAGCAGGGATTACAGGGTCGCTGGAAACACCATATATTTT
CASRDYRVAGNTIYF
>TRBJ1-1|TRBV3-1/TRBV3-2|15|NA|NA
TGTGCCAGCAGCCAAGAAGGGGAAGGGAACACTGAAGCTTTCTTT
CASSQEGEGNTEAFF
>TRBJ2-3|TRBV28|17|NA|TRBD2
TGTGCCAGCAGTCCCCCGGGACTAGCGGGAGGGTGGGATACGCAGTATTTT
CASSPPGLAGGWDTQYF
>TRBJ1-3|TRBV9|15|NA|NA
TGTGCCAGCAGCGTAGGACAGAGCTCTGGAAACACCATATATTTT
CASSVGQSSGNTIYF
>TRBJ2-1|TRBV3-1/TRBV3-2|14|NA|NA
TGTGCCAGCAGCCAAGACGACACGTGGGATGAGCAGTTCTTC
CASSQDDTWDEQFF
>TRBJ1-2|TRBV2|15|NA|NA
TGTGCCAGCACCTTGCGAGTCGATCCCCTCTATGGCTACACCTTC
CASTLRVDPLYGYTF
>TRBJ2-7|TRBV2|14|NA|TRBD2
TGTGCCAGCAGAGGGACTAGCGGGGTGTACGAGCAGTACTTC
CASRGTSGVYEQYF
>TRBJ1-1|TRBV7-8|15|NA|NA
TGTGCCAGCAGCTTAGGCCCTCAGGGCGGCACTGAAGCTTTCTTT
CASSLGPQGGTEAFF
>TRBJ1-6|TRBV7-9|14|NA|NA
TGTGCCAGCAGCTTAGACTCAGGATTTTCACCCCTCCACTTT
CASSLDSGFSPLHF
>TRBJ2-1|TRBV7-9|18|NA|NA
TGTGCCAGCAGCTTTTCTCAAACGGCCCGGAGCTCCTACAATGAGCAGTTCTTC
CASSFSQTARSSYNEQFF
>TRBJ1-6|TRBV7-8|15|NA|NA
TGTGCCAGCAGCGTCCGGGACATGGGCAATTCACCCCTCCACTTT
CASSVRDMGNSPLHF
>TRBJ2-5|TRBV5-1|12|once|NA
TGCGCCAGCAGCTTTAGTCAAGAGACCCAGTACTTC
CASSFSQETQYF
>TRBJ2-7|TRBV4-2|16|NA|TRBD2
TGTGCCAGCAGCCAGGGCCCCGGGACTAGCGGCTACGAGCAGTACTTC
CASSQGPGTSGYEQYF
>TRBJ1-1|TRBV19|15|NA|TRBD1
TGTGCCAGTAGGAAGGGGGACAGGGGCAACACTGAAGCTTTCTTT
CASRKGDRGNTEAFF
>TRBJ2-1|TRBV7-3|15|NA|NA
TGTGCCAGCAGCTTATTAAGCGGTCCCTACAATGAGCAGTTCTTC
CASSLLSGPYNEQFF
>TRBJ2-1|TRBV19|13|NA|NA
TGTGCCAGTAGTATAGAACCGGGATCCAAGCAGTTCTTC
CASSIEPGSKQFF
>TRBJ2-1|TRBV7-9|14|once|TRBD2
TGTGCCAGCAGCCTCGGACTAGCCGGCAATGAGCAGTTCTTC
CASSLGLAGNEQFF
>TRBJ2-3|TRBV3-1/TRBV3-2|15|NA|TRBD2
TGTGCCAGCAGCCCGACGGGACTACTCACAGATACGCAGTATTTT
CASSPTGLLTDTQYF
>TRBJ2-1|TRBV11-2|17|NA|TRBD2
TGTGCCAGCAGGTCCCTCCCGGGGGGAGGGCCATCTAGCGAGCAGTTCTTC
CASRSLPGGGPSSEQFF
>TRBJ2-1|TRBV30|12|NA|NA
TGTGCCTGGAGTTCTCAGGGGAATGAGCAGTTCTTC
CAWSSQGNEQFF
>TRBJ2-7|TRBV12-3/TRBV12-4|13|NA|NA
TGTGCCAGCAGACTAGGGGGGGGAGGCGAGCAGTACTTC
CASRLGGGGEQYF
>TRBJ2-5|TRBV3-1/TRBV3-2|13|NA|NA
TGTGCCAGCAGCCAAGGGGGCTTAGAGACCCAGTACTTC
CASSQGGLETQYF
>TRBJ2-2|TRBV19|15|NA|TRBD1
TGTGCCAGTAGTATGGGCAGGGGGCAAACCGGGGAGCTGTTTTTT
CASSMGRGQTGELFF
>TRBJ2-7|TRBV15|17|NA|TRBD1
TGTGCCACCAGCAGAGATTCCCGCCGGGACAGGTTCCACGAGCAGTACTTC
CATSRDSRRDRFHEQYF
>TRBJ1-1|TRBV3-1/TRBV3-2|15|NA|NA
TGTGCCAGCAGCCCACAGACAGGTCTCACGGCTGAAGCTTTCTTT
CASSPQTGLTAEAFF